These 19 T cell receptor beta chains came from one sample sequenced in a study of STAT5B mutations in CD4+ large granular lymphocyte leukemia. Only in-frame clones appear in the TCRdb table, and some are missing; sequencing was by immunoSEQ multiplex PCR. The data contain about 40,000 clones, about 81% of them seen just once; the ten biggest clones take up 0.3% to 0.35%. The sample comprised CD4+ T cells from blood buffy coats. These TCRs come from a human donor in good health.

J is TRBJ2-7 and V is TRBV6-5, with a tentative D call TRBD2 (7 bases). Trimming left V 9 bases short and J 4 bases short, with 16 bases between. The CDR3 is 13 residues long. Germline-derived CDR1 and CDR2 are MNHEY and SVGAGI. The CDR3 DNA follows: TGTGCCAGTTCGGTGAGGGGGGGGTACGAGCAGTACTTC. Its protein product is CASSVRGGYEQYF.

The genes are TRBV7-8 and TRBJ2-3; D remains unclear. The germline gives CDR1 SGHVS, CDR2 FQNEAQ. CDR3 length: 12 amino acids. V was pared by 4 bases and J by 5 bases, with 7 bases between. The CDR3 sequence is CASSSELDTQYF. CDR3 nucleotide sequence: TGTGCCAGCAGCTCAGAGTTAGATACGCAGTATTTT.

The DNA for the CDR3 is TGTGCCAGCAGCTTAGTCCGGGGGACGGGGATGGAGACCCAGTACTTC. Protein: CASSLVRGTGMETQYF. The chain links TRBV7-2 to TRBJ2-5; weak D call: TRBD2 (6 bases). Germline lookup yields CDR1 SGHTA and CDR2 FQGNSA. V was clipped by 1 base and J by 5 bases, with 17 bases between them. This CDR3 comprises 16 residues.

The chain uses TRBV7-9 and TRBJ2-1, with 8 bases identical to TRBD2. The CDR3 is 17 residues long. The V gene end was trimmed by 2 bases and the J gene end by 6 bases; junction bases not matched to a gene: 12. CDR1 and CDR2 (germline): SEHNR, FQNEAQ (reference sequence). The DNA of the CDR3 is TGTGCCAGCAGCTTACGACTAGCGCCCGACGCAGTCAATGAGCAGTTCTTC. Translated: CASSLRLAPDAVNEQFF.

The CDR3 loop reads CAISGTGAYEQYF. DNA for the CDR3: TGTGCCATCAGCGGGACAGGGGCCTACGAGCAGTACTTC. The chain is built from TRBV10-3 and TRBJ2-5; 10 nucleotides align to TRBD1. The J call may be mistaken, given a closer DNA end match to TRBJ2-7. The CDR3 loop spans 13 amino acids. Germline assignment: CDR1 ENHRY and CDR2 SYGVKD.

The CDR3 loop reads CASSIPGGTYEQYF. The CDR3, as DNA: TGTGCCAGTAGTATACCAGGGGGAACCTACGAGCAGTACTTC. The V call is TRBV19, the J call TRBJ2-7; 7 bases fit TRBD1. The CDR3 runs 14 residues. J lost 2 bases, V lost 2 bases, and 3 bases had no gene match. CDR1 is LNHDA and CDR2 is SQIVND in the germline V gene (reference sequence).

This rearrangement joins TRBV19 to TRBJ1-2; a weak D match, TRBD1 (5 bases). The CDR3 sequence is 13 residues long. Germline CDR1 reads LNHDA; CDR2 reads SQIVND (reference sequence). V lost 5 bases to trimming and J lost 8 bases, with 15 bases between them. CDR3 region: CASSWGRVYGYTF. CDR3 DNA sequence: TGTGCCAGTAGTTGGGGCAGGGTTTACGGCTACACCTTC.

The gene calls are TRBV30 and TRBJ1-2, with D unclear. CDR3 length equals 16 residues. Germline V gives CDR1 GTSNPN, CDR2 SVGIG (reference sequence). Trimming left V 3 bases short and J 4 bases short, with 21 bases between. CDR3 sequence reads: CAWRRNYGRAPYGYTF. In DNA, the CDR3 is TGTGCCTGGAGGCGAAACTACGGACGGGCCCCCTATGGCTACACCTTC.

J is TRBJ2-1 and V is TRBV12-5, with a weak D call TRBD2 (5 bases). Germline loops: CDR1 LGHNT, CDR2 FRNRAP. CDR3 length: 16 residues. Trimming cost V 2 bases and J 9 bases, with 20 bases left between them. CDR3 nucleotides: TGTGCTAGTGGTTTGTCGACGGGAATAATTTTCGCTGAGCAGTTCTTC. Amino acids: CASGLSTGIIFAEQFF.

The V gene is TRBV6-6, the J gene TRBJ1-5, with D unclear. The CDR3 length is 15 residues. Germline CDR1 and CDR2: MNHNY and SVGAGI (reference sequence). V lost 0 bases and J lost 6, with 12 bases in between. The CDR3 here is CASSYSNPGGQPQHF. The CDR3 region has the DNA TGTGCCAGCAGTTACTCGAACCCCGGCGGTCAGCCCCAGCATTTT.

The rearrangement links TRBV5-1 to TRBJ1-2, with TRBD1 matching over 7 bases. CDR3 length equals 15 residues. CDR1 and CDR2 from the germline V gene are SGHRS and YFSETQ. After removal of 0 bases from V and 2 bases from J, the junction contained 4 bases not matched to a gene. The CDR3 bases are TGCGCCAGCAGCTTGGCCCTCAGGGGGAACTATGGCTACACCTTC. Translated, it gives CASSLALRGNYGYTF.

The chain joins TRBV6-6 to TRBJ1-2; TRBD1 is a possible D gene (6 bases). CDR3 length: 15 amino acids. V was clipped by 6 bases and J by 3 bases, with 17 bases between them. Germline V gene lookup returns CDR1 MNHNY and CDR2 SVGAGI (reference sequence). As DNA, the CDR3 is TGTGCCAGCAGGCTCCCCCGCAGGGGCGACTATGGCTACACCTTC. Amino acid sequence: CASRLPRRGDYGYTF.

This clone has only one observation. The chain uses TRBV29-1 and TRBJ2-1, with unresolved D. CDR1 and CDR2 (germline): SQVTM, ANQGSEA. The CDR3 has 14 residues. Trimming shortened V by 8 bases and J by 7 bases, and 21 bases separated the two germline ends. CDR3 bases: TGCAGCTTCCTTAGACGAGACGCCTGGAATGAGCAGTTCTTC. Amino acid sequence: CSFLRRDAWNEQFF.

The rearrangement links TRBV9 to TRBJ1-2; D unclear. The CDR3 runs 13 residues. V was cut by 0 bases and J by 3 bases, with 6 bases left in between. Germline CDR1 reads SGDLS; CDR2 reads YYNGEE. CDR3: CASSVGQDYGYTF. The CDR3 DNA reads TGTGCCAGCAGCGTAGGCCAGGACTATGGCTACACCTTC.

The gene calls are TRBV18 and TRBJ1-4, with D unclear. CDR1 KGHSH and CDR2 LQKENI come from the germline V gene. The CDR3 covers 15 residues. V dropped 7 bases and J dropped 5 bases, with 17 bases sitting between them. The chain's CDR3 is CASCQTGFANEKLFF. The CDR3 DNA reads as TGTGCCAGCTGTCAAACGGGGTTTGCAAATGAAAAACTGTTTTTT.

Regarding this clone: Other DNA sequences from this sample encode an identical CDR3 as well. V usage is TRBV5-1 and J usage is TRBJ1-2; D gene ambiguous. CDR1 SGHRS and CDR2 YFSETQ come from the germline V gene. The CDR3 spans 14 residues. Between the trimmed V and J ends, which lost 2 bases and 2 bases, there was a span of 10 bases. The CDR3 DNA follows: TGCGCCAGCAGCTTCAGTATCCCAAACTATGGCTACACCTTC. It translates to CASSFSIPNYGYTF.

The chain couples TRBV7-9 to TRBJ1-4, with D possibly being TRBD1 (6 bases). The V gene lost 2 bases and the J gene lost 0 bases, with 16 bases spanning the gap. The CDR3 is 18 residues long. CDR1 is SEHNR and CDR2 is FQNEAQ in the germline V gene (reference sequence). In DNA, the CDR3 is TGTGCCAGCAGCTTATGGGGGGGGCCGAGAGCAACTAATGAAAAACTGTTTTTT. Its translation is CASSLWGGPRATNEKLFF.

The rearrangement uses TRBV15 and TRBJ2-5, with 8 nucleotides matching TRBD2. The J call could be wrong; TRBJ2-7 is a better fit for the DNA end. The germline V gene has CDR1 LNHNV and CDR2 YYDKDF (reference sequence). CDR3 length equals 15 residues. In DNA form, the CDR3 reads TGTGCCACCAGCAAGGGACTAGATGCGTCCTACGAGCAGTACTTC. Translation: CATSKGLDASYEQYF.

A note on this clone: This sample includes further DNA sequences coding for the same CDR3. The chain is built from TRBV6-5 and TRBJ2-1; D not resolved. This CDR3 has 11 amino acids. Germline values: CDR1 MNHEY, CDR2 SVGAGI. V lost 6 bases to trimming and J lost 1 base, with 1 base between them. CDR3 bases: TGTGCCAGCAGGTCCTACAATGAGCAGTTCTTC. This codes for CASRSYNEQFF.